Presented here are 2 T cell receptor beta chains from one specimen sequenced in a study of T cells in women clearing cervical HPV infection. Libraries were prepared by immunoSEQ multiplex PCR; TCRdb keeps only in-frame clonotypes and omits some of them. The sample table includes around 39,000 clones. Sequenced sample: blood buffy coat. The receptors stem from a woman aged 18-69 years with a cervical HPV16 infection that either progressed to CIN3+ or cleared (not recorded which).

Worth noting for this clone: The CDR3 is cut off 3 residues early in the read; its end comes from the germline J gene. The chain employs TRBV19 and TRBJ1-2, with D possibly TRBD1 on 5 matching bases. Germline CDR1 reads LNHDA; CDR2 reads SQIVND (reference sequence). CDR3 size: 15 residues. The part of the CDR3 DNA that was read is TGTGCCAGTACCACCGGGACTAGCGGGAACCATGAC. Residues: CASTTGTSGNHD. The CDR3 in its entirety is CASTTGTSGNHDYTF.

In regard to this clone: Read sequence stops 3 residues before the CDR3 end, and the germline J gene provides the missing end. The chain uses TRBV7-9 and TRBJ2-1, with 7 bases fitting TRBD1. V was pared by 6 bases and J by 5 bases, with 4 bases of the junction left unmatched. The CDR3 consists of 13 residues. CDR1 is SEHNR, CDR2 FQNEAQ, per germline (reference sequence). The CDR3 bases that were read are TGTGCCAGCAGTTTGGGACAGAACAATGAG. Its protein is CASSLGQNNE. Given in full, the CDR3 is CASSLGQNNEQFF.